This paragraph reports one TCR beta chain. This entry is derived from a study of cytomegalovirus exposure and HLA in healthy donors. Study-level background: The 120 or so validation repertoires used the same platform as the approximately 670 first-cohort repertoires (as reported by a later analysis).

Sequencing used immunoSEQ multiplex PCR; TCRdb keeps in-frame clones, though not all of them. The sample carries some 170,000 clones, about 83% recorded once. Germline V CDR1 and CDR2: SGHVS, FNYEAQ. The V and J ends lost 2 bases and 6 bases, in that order; junction bases with no gene match: 9. The length of the CDR3 is 15 residues. Sequencing was done on a sample of PBMCs. This clonotype was obtained from a woman in her thirties in good health and CMV-seronegative. The rearrangement links TRBV7-6 to TRBJ2-7; 8 bases line up with TRBD1. Written as DNA, the CDR3 is TGTGCCAGCAGCTTATCCGGGACAGGTCTGACCGAGCAGTACTTC. Translated, it gives CASSLSGTGLTEQYF.